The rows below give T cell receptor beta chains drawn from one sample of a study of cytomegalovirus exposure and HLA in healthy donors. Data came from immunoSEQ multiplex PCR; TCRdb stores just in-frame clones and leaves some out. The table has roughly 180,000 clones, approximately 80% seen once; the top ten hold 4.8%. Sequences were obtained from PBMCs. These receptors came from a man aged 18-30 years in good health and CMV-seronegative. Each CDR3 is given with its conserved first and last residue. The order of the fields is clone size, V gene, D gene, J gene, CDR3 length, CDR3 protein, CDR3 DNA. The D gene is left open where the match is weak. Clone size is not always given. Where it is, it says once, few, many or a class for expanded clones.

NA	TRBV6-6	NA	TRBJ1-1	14	CASKAERGNTEAFF	TGTGCCAGCAAGGCCGAAAGGGGGAACACTGAAGCTTTCTTT
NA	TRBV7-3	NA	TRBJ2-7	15	CASSLGPGRAYEQYF	TGTGCCAGCAGCTTAGGACCGGGAAGGGCCTACGAGCAGTACTTC
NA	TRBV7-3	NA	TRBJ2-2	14	CASSTGEGAGELFF	TGTGCCAGCAGTACCGGCGAGGGGGCCGGGGAGCTGTTTTTT
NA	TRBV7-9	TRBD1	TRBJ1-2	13	CATLLRGSGGYTF	TGTGCCACACTACTCAGGGGGAGCGGTGGCTACACCTTC
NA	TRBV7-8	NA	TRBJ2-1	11	CASSFGDEQFF	TGTGCCAGCAGCTTCGGGGATGAGCAGTTCTTC
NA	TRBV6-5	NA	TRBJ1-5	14	CASSYSSGAQPQHF	TGTGCCAGCAGTTACTCCTCAGGGGCTCAGCCCCAGCATTTT
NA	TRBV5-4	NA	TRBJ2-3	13	CASSLDEADTQYF	TGTGCCAGCAGCTTGGACGAGGCAGATACGCAGTATTTT
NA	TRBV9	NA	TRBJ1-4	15	CASSPLGARDEKLFF	TGTGCCAGCAGCCCCCTCGGCGCCAGGGATGAAAAACTGTTTTTT
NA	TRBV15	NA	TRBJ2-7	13	CATSNYRDYEQYF	TGTGCCACCAGCAACTACCGGGATTACGAGCAGTACTTC
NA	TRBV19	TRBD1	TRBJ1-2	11	CATPDREGYTF	TGTGCCACCCCGGACAGGGAGGGCTACACCTTC
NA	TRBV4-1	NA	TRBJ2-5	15	CASSQVAALQETQYF	TGCGCCAGCAGCCAAGTAGCGGCGTTACAAGAGACCCAGTACTTC
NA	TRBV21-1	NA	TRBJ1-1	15	CASTPSGEIVTEAFF	TGTGCCAGCACCCCATCGGGGGAAATTGTCACTGAAGCTTTCTTT
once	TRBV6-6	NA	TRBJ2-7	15	CATLAWHMSSYEQYF	TGTGCCACCCTAGCCTGGCATATGAGCTCCTACGAGCAGTACTTC
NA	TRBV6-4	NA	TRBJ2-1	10	CASWRDEQFF	TGTGCCAGTTGGAGGGATGAGCAGTTCTTC
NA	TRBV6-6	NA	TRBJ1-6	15	CASSFDSRINSPLHF	TGTGCCAGCAGTTTCGACTCGAGGATTAATTCCCCCCTCCACTTT
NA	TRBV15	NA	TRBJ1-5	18	CATSRGEAKDLSNQPQHF	TGTGCCACCAGCAGAGGGGAGGCAAAGGATCTCAGCAATCAGCCCCAGCATTTT
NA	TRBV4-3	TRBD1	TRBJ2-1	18	CASSQDVWDRVFQNEQFF	TGCGCCAGCAGCCAAGACGTTTGGGACAGGGTGTTTCAGAATGAGCAGTTCTTC
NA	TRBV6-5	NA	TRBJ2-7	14	CASSVDSYTYEQYF	TGTGCCAGCAGTGTGGACAGCTACACCTACGAGCAGTACTTC
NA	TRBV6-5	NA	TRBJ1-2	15	CASSYVAGSYYGYTF	TGTGCCAGCAGTTACGTGGCAGGTTCTTACTATGGCTACACCTTC
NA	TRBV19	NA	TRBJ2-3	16	CASSLDPAGHTDTQYF	TGTGCCAGTAGTTTAGACCCGGCAGGGCACACAGATACGCAGTATTTT
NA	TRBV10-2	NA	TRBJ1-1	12	CASRYPGTEAFF	TGCGCCAGCAGATACCCGGGGACTGAAGCTTTCTTT
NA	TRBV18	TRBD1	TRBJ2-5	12	CASSNRGKTQYF	TGTGCCAGCTCGAACAGGGGAAAGACCCAGTACTTC
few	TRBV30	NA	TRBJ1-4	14	CAWSVPETGRKLFF	TGTGCCTGGAGTGTACCAGAAACAGGGAGAAAACTGTTTTTT
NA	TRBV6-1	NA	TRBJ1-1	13	CASSHGGNTEAFF	TGTGCCAGCAGTCACGGGGGGAACACTGAAGCTTTCTTT
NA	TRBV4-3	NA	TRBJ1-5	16	CASSQEWGQEGQPQHF	TGCGCCAGCAGCCAAGAATGGGGTCAGGAGGGTCAGCCCCAGCATTTT
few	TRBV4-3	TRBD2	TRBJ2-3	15	CASSHRGLAGVRQYF	TGCGCCAGCAGCCACCGGGGACTAGCGGGAGTAAGGCAGTATTTT
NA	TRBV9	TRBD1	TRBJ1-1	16	CASSHGTERANTEAFF	TGTGCCAGCAGCCATGGGACAGAGAGGGCGAACACTGAAGCTTTCTTT
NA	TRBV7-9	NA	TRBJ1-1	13	CSSSLKPNTEAFF	TGTTCCAGCAGCTTGAAGCCGAACACTGAAGCTTTCTTT
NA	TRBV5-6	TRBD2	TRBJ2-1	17	CASSLDPGLFEGNEQFF	TGTGCCAGCAGCTTGGACCCGGGACTATTCGAGGGAAATGAGCAGTTCTTC
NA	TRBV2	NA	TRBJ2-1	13	CASSEAEIGEQFF	TGTGCCAGCAGTGAAGCCGAGATTGGTGAGCAGTTCTTC
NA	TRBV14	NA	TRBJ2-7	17	CASSLGPWGESPYEQYF	TGTGCCAGCAGCCTAGGACCTTGGGGGGAATCCCCCTACGAGCAGTACTTC
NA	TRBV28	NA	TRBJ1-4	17	CASSASRRVVTNEKLFF	TGTGCCAGCAGTGCCTCTCGGAGAGTGGTAACTAATGAAAAACTGTTTTTT
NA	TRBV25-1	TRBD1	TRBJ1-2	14	CASSDRGEIYGYTF	TGTGCCAGCAGTGACAGGGGGGAAATCTATGGCTACACCTTC
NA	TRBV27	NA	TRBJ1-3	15	CASSLRLSSGNTIYF	TGTGCCAGCAGTTTACGACTGAGCTCTGGAAACACCATATATTTT
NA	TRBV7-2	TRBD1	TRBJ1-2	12	CASSSGGYGYTF	TGTGCCAGCAGCTCAGGGGGCTATGGCTACACCTTC
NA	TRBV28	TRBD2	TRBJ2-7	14	CASSPSGSVHEQYF	TGTGCCAGCAGTCCCAGCGGGAGTGTCCACGAGCAGTACTTC
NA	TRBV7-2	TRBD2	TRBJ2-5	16	CASSLSSGGDKDTQYF	TGTGCCAGCAGCTTATCTAGCGGGGGGGATAAAGATACCCAGTACTTC
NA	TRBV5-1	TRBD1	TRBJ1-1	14	CASSWTGMETEAFF	TGCGCCAGCAGCTGGACAGGGATGGAGACTGAAGCTTTCTTT
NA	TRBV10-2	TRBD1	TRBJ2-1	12	CASSGTGQVQFF	TGCGCCAGCAGTGGGACAGGGCAGGTGCAGTTCTTC
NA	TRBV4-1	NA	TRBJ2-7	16	CASSPMTGPSSYEQYF	TGCGCCAGCAGCCCAATGACAGGCCCCAGTTCCTACGAGCAGTACTTC
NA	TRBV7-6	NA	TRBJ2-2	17	CASSFTGEREITGELFF	TGTGCCAGCAGCTTTACAGGTGAACGTGAGATCACCGGGGAGCTGTTTTTT
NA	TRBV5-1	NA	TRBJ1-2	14	CASSSGMRAVGYTF	TGCGCCAGCAGCTCCGGAATGCGAGCGGTGGGCTACACCTTC
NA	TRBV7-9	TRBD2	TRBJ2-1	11	CSSSLGREEFF	TGTTCCAGCAGCTTAGGGCGGGAGGAGTTCTTC
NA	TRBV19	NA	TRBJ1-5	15	CASSISGLGNQPQHF	TGTGCCAGTAGTATTTCCGGACTGGGGAATCAGCCCCAGCATTTT
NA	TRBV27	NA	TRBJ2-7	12	CASSFNRDEQYF	TGTGCCAGCAGTTTTAACCGGGACGAGCAGTACTTC
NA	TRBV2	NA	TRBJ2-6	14	CASRQFSGANVLTF	TGTGCCAGCAGACAGTTCTCTGGGGCCAACGTCCTGACTTTC
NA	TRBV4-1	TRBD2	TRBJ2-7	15	CASSPGLAGGNEQYF	TGCGCCAGCAGCCCTGGACTAGCGGGAGGGAACGAGCAGTACTTC
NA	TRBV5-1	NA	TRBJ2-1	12	CASSQKRGEQFF	TGCGCCAGCAGTCAGAAAAGAGGTGAGCAGTTCTTC
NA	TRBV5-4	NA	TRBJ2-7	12	CASSSDNHEQYF	TGTGCCAGCAGCTCGGACAATCACGAGCAGTACTTC
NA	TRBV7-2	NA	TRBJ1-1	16	CASSLTAQATGAEAFF	TGTGCCAGCAGCTTAACCGCCCAAGCGACTGGCGCTGAAGCTTTCTTT
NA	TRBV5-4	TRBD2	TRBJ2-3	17	CASSLESGGAGTDTQYF	TGTGCCAGCAGCTTGGAAAGCGGGGGGGCCGGCACAGATACGCAGTATTTT
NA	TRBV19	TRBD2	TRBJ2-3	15	CASSRKRESPDTQYF	TGTGCCAGTAGTAGGAAGCGGGAGAGCCCAGATACGCAGTATTTT
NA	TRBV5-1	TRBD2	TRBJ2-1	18	CASSLGLAGLSSYNEQFF	TGCGCCAGCAGCTTGGGACTAGCGGGATTAAGCTCCTACAATGAGCAGTTCTTC
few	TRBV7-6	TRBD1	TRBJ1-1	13	CASSPRGLSEAFF	TGTGCCAGCAGCCCCAGGGGGCTTTCTGAAGCTTTCTTT
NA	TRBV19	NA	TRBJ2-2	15	CASRPTGLGTGELFF	TGTGCCAGTAGACCTACAGGGTTAGGGACCGGGGAGCTGTTTTTT
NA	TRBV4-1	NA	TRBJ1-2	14	CASSQEADTYGYTF	TGCGCCAGCAGCCAAGAGGCAGATACCTATGGCTACACCTTC
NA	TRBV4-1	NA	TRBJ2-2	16	CASSQGPLIDSGELFF	TGCGCCAGCAGCCAGGGTCCCCTTATTGACTCCGGGGAGCTGTTTTTT
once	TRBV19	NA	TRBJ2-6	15	CASSATFSGANVLTF	TGTGCCAGTAGTGCCACTTTCTCTGGGGCCAACGTCCTGACTTTC